A selection of T cell receptor beta chains follows, all from one sample in a study of shared clonotypes between healthy human individuals. Produced via immunoSEQ multiplex PCR; TCRdb's table is partial and in-frame only. The data hold about 580,000 clones, with 95% to 98% observed a single time. The source material was naive CD8+ T cells sorted from blood. The receptor source for this set is a man aged 25-45 years in good health. The CDR3 runs from the conserved cysteine through the conserved F or W.

V	length	CDR3
TRBV7-9	13	CASRSGQGVEQYF
TRBV6-5	15	CASSVLAGGGDEQYF
TRBV28	15	CASSSPIAGDYEQYF
TRBV9	11	CASSSLDEQFF
TRBV7-9	14	CASSLTTGSTEAFF
TRBV6-5	15	CASSPLLSSYNEQFF
TRBV5-3	14	CALKVGAIQETQYF
TRBV29-1	15	CSVEAGGLAGDTQYF
TRBV7-9	16	CASSSRLTGGTYEQYF
TRBV6-1	15	CASIERRPNTGELFF
TRBV27	14	CATRGLEVDNEQFF
TRBV11-2	16	CASSQGREGRGGELFF
TRBV5-1	14	CASNLGRGSDEAFF
TRBV4-1	13	CASSQRGGPEAFF
TRBV11-2	15	CASSSPGRVLYEQYF
TRBV29-1	14	CSGAGTSGYNEQFF
TRBV7-9	16	CASSSGLGQGAYEQYF
TRBV7-9	14	CASSPEGLMSPQFF
TRBV11-2	15	CASSGTRGGRTEAFF
TRBV4-1	16	CASNPGRGSGANVLTF
TRBV5-1	14	CASSSGTANYGYTF
TRBV11-3	18	CASSPQASGRGGPYEQYF
TRBV11-2	12	CASSLERVTQYF
TRBV7-9	12	CASSRDKDTQYF
TRBV28	13	CASRWATSTEAFF
TRBV11-2	17	CASSLATSGSSYNEQFF
TRBV27	19	CASSSPEFVLAGARDTQYF
TRBV29-1	15	CSVEGRDREEDGYTF
TRBV7-9	16	CASSTGGTLYTDTQYF
TRBV5-4	15	CASSRPRVSYNEQFF
TRBV14	16	CASSQDRVSPHGEQYF
TRBV14	13	CASRGTTYNEQFF
TRBV7-2	15	CASSLESGLYNEQFF
TRBV2	15	CAIGDRGRETDTQYF
TRBV5-8	19	CASSPIRELAGGWTDTQYF
TRBV14	13	CASSSNRGKGYTF
TRBV7-9	13	CASSSDRGYPYTF
TRBV10-3	15	CAISEVDTRYYEQYF
TRBV6-5	14	CASSYGAGSNEQFF
TRBV9	14	CASSVVAGDYEQYF
TRBV5-1	11	CASSPSGTQYF
TRBV30	18	CAWRLRDSLPLFGNEQFF
TRBV15	17	CATSSLGSGTSTDTQYF
TRBV4-1	17	CASSFGLAGDPYNEQFF
TRBV7-9	15	CASRPPGQGREKLFF
TRBV7-6	15	CASSLDGSSYNEQFF
TRBV6-5	14	CASSYRTMNTEAFF
TRBV27	14	CASSTGVPNTEAFF
TRBV7-3	15	CASSLIGGSSNEQFF
TRBV27	13	CASSHYSNQPQHF
TRBV18	18	CASSPINGRASGMNEQFF
TRBV5-1	15	CASSLEGSSYNEQFF
TRBV5-1	13	CASSLRRTQEQYF
TRBV18	11	CASSFNNEQFF
TRBV11-2	12	CASSLAGYEQYF